The next 15 T cell receptor beta chains were all read from a single sample in a study of T cell changes during pregnancy in multiple sclerosis. Sequencing was performed with immunoSEQ multiplex PCR; in TCRdb, only in-frame clones are kept and a portion is missing. The sample contains approximately 46,000 clones, 75% to 95% of which appear only once. Sequencing was performed on CD8+ T cells from peripheral blood mononuclear cells, taken after pregnancy. Source of these receptors: a female donor with multiple sclerosis, enrolled in a pregnancy study.

This chain joins TRBV6-5 and TRBJ1-5, with unresolved D. CDR1 and CDR2 (germline): MNHEY, SVGAGI. Trimming removed 4 bases from V and 4 bases from J, with 8 bases in between. There are 13 residues in the CDR3. The CDR3 DNA reads TGTGCCAGCAGTTTGTGGAGGAATCAGCCCCAGCATTTT. This translates into CASSLWRNQPQHF.

This rearrangement joins TRBV7-9 to TRBJ1-5; TRBD1 matches at 7 bases. J was trimmed by 7 bases and V by 5 bases; bases with no gene match: 11. CDR3 length: 15 residues. Germline CDR1 and CDR2: SEHNR and FQNEAQ (reference sequence). CDR3 region: CASSQPGRGNQPQHF. The DNA for the CDR3 is TGTGCCAGCAGCCAGCCTGGCAGGGGGAACCAGCCCCAGCATTTT.

The chain has TRBV7-6 and TRBJ1-1, with 7 bases that match TRBD1. Germline CDR1 reads SGHVS; CDR2 reads FNYEAQ. CDR3 length: 15 amino acids. Trimming at V came to 4 bases and at J to 0 bases, leaving 5 bases not matched to a gene. CDR3 loop: CASSSLTGVNTEAFF. The CDR3 nucleotides are TGTGCCAGCAGCTCTCTAACAGGGGTGAACACTGAAGCTTTCTTT.

V gene TRBV6-1 combines with J gene TRBJ1-5; 8 bases match TRBD1. The CDR3 sequence is 16 residues long. The ends lost 4 bases at V and 7 bases at J; junction bases unmatched: 12. Germline CDR1 reads MNHNS; CDR2 reads SASEGT. Here the CDR3 reads CASSGTGQVFRQPQHF. CDR3 DNA: TGTGCCAGCAGTGGAACGGGACAGGTCTTTCGACAGCCCCAGCATTTT.

The V call is TRBV19, the J call TRBJ2-1, with D unclear. This CDR3 has 15 residues. Trimming took off 3 bases at V and 2 bases at J, with 11 bases between the two ends. The V gene's germline CDR1 is LNHDA and CDR2 SQIVND (reference sequence). CDR3 DNA: TGTGCCAGTAGTATGGGCGCCCCTACCTACAATGAGCAGTTCTTC. Residues: CASSMGAPTYNEQFF.

V and J are TRBV9 and TRBJ1-1; D may be TRBD1 (6 bases). V was cut by 3 bases and J by 12 bases, with 18 bases left in between. Looked up from germline, CDR1 is SGDLS and CDR2 is YYNGEE. The CDR3 totals 13 residues. CDR3 DNA: TGTGCCAGCAGCGACGGGACAAAGGTGCGGCCTTTCTTT. Translated: CASSDGTKVRPFF.

This chain links TRBV11-2 with TRBJ2-2, with 11 bases that match TRBD2. This CDR3 spans 15 amino acids. Germline V lookup: CDR1 SGHAT, CDR2 FQNNGV. J gave up 13 bases and V 6 bases, and 13 bases lay outside the gene matches. The CDR3 reads CASRTGLADPRGLFF. The DNA of the CDR3 is TGTGCCAGCAGGACGGGACTAGCGGATCCCAGGGGGCTGTTTTTT.

The chain's CDR3 is CASIDNEQFF. Here the CDR3 DNA reads TGTGCCAGCATAGACAATGAGCAGTTCTTC. The chain carries TRBV6-1 and TRBJ2-1; D remains unclear. The CDR3 totals 10 residues. V lost 7 bases and J lost 5, with 3 bases in between. Germline CDR1 MNHNS, CDR2 SASEGT.

The rearrangement uses TRBV7-6 and TRBJ2-5; tentative D call: TRBD2 (6 bases). The CDR3 consists of 15 residues. The germline V gene encodes CDR1 SGHVS and CDR2 FNYEAQ. V was cut by 7 bases and J by 0 bases, with 15 bases left in between. The CDR3, as DNA: TGTGCCAGCACCGAGGGGAGGTCAAACCAAGAGACCCAGTACTTC. It codes for CASTEGRSNQETQYF.

In the case of this clone: At one of its ends the junction is not consistent with the germline gene, which may arise from a read error. This sequence joins TRBV5-1 and TRBJ2-3; TRBD2 agrees at 9 bases. The V gene's germline CDR1 is SGHRS and CDR2 YFSETQ. The CDR3 runs 16 residues. The CDR3 loop reads CASSLGLGTSKDTQYF. The CDR3 DNA follows: TGCGCCAGCAGCTTAGGTCTCGGGACTAGCAAAGATACGCAGTATTTT.

This clone was seen once. J is TRBJ2-5 and V is TRBV4-3; 9 bases agree with TRBD2. The length of the CDR3 is 16 residues. V dropped 0 bases and J dropped 5; count of bases not matched to a gene: 7. Germline lookup yields CDR1 LGHNA and CDR2 YSLEER. The CDR3: CASSQDLAGRGETQYF. Here the CDR3 DNA reads TGCGCCAGCAGCCAAGATCTAGCGGGGAGGGGGGAGACCCAGTACTTC.

This clone was counted a single time. V and J are TRBV5-4 and TRBJ2-7; the D gene is possibly TRBD1 (5 bases). Germline CDR1 reads SGHNT; CDR2 reads YYREEE (reference sequence). The length of the CDR3 is 15 residues. V was cut by 4 bases and J by 1 base, with 15 bases left in between. The chain's CDR3 is CASSMGQGLSYEQYF. The CDR3 DNA reads TGTGCCAGCAGCATGGGGCAGGGCCTATCCTACGAGCAGTACTTC.

The V and J genes are TRBV11-2 and TRBJ2-1, with 10 positions matching TRBD2. CDR1 is SGHAT and CDR2 is FQNNGV in the germline V gene. V was clipped by 2 bases and J by 3 bases; unmatched bases: 7. CDR3 length: 17 amino acids. The CDR3 DNA reads TGTGCCAGCAGCTTAAGCGGGGGGGCCTTTTTCTACAATGAGCAGTTCTTC. Translating gives CASSLSGGAFFYNEQFF.

This clone has more than one count but fewer than ten. The J gene is TRBJ2-6, the V gene TRBV6-4; D is ambiguous. The CDR3 has 16 residues. Looked up from germline, CDR1 is MRHNA and CDR2 is SNTAGT. Trimming shortened V by 2 bases and J by 0 bases, and 8 bases separated the two germline ends. In DNA, the CDR3 is TGTGCCAGCAGTGACGAGTCCTCCTCTGGGGCCAACGTCCTGACTTTC. Residues: CASSDESSSGANVLTF.

The chain recombines TRBV27 with TRBJ2-7; 10 bases are a match to TRBD1. Losses at the gene ends were 6 bases for V and 2 bases for J; bases not matched to a gene: 7. The CDR3 consists of 15 residues. Germline V gives CDR1 MNHEY, CDR2 SMNVEV (reference sequence). The CDR3 DNA is TGTGCCAGCAGAAAGGGGGGGACAGGGGCCTACGAGCAGTACTTC. The encoded protein is CASRKGGTGAYEQYF.